The rows below give T cell receptor beta chains drawn from one sample of a study of CXCR3-negative and CXCR3-positive naive CD8 T cells. After re-calling the 5' RACE reads, TCRdb lists one entry per CDR3 protein, DNA absent. This sample's table has tens of thousands of distinct CDR3 sequences. What was sequenced was memory CD8+ T cells from blood. These TCRs come from a human donor in good health. Some clones in this sample may be carry-over from other donors' samples. CDR3s include the opening cysteine and the closing phenylalanine or tryptophan.

>TRBJ2-2|TRBV20-1
CSANNPGLATGELFF
>TRBJ2-7|TRBV14
CASSLINHPTYEQYF
>TRBJ1-4|TRBV30
CAWRTGQGYEKLFF
>TRBJ1-1|TRBV28
CASSLWGSLNTEAFF
>TRBJ1-2|TRBV29-1
CSVEDLIEPGTLYGYTF
>TRBJ2-3|TRBV7-8
CASSPYTGTSKADTQYF
>TRBJ1-1|TRBV29-1
CSVAGGAPEAFF
>TRBJ2-3|TRBV6-2/TRBV6-3
CASGTGPATDTQYF
>TRBJ2-7|TRBV7-9
CASSAPTSGDLREQYF
>TRBJ2-6|TRBV14
CASSPLDRSGANVLTF
>TRBJ1-4|TRBV29-1
CSVEGQGEEKLFF
>TRBJ2-7|TRBV7-9
CASSQGSGVRPYEQYF
>TRBJ2-1|TRBV6-2/TRBV6-3
CASSPPSGGYNEQFF
>TRBJ1-4|TRBV20-1
CSAQGQFNEKLFF
>TRBJ1-4|TRBV29-1
CSVGRRGEKLFF
>TRBJ1-1|TRBV12-3/TRBV12-4
CASSLTANTEAFF
>TRBJ2-2|TRBV6-2/TRBV6-3
CASSREVSSTGELFF
>TRBJ2-7|TRBV29-1
CSVDSTGDEQYF
>TRBJ2-4|TRBV2
CASSDRTPLAKNIQYF
>TRBJ2-7|TRBV6-6
CASSYYGQGSYEQYF
>TRBJ2-1|TRBV20-1
CSARDFKGDRAYEQFF
>TRBJ2-3|TRBV10-1
CASSYLSAGESTDTQYF
>TRBJ1-5|TRBV19
CASSGPYAEPQHF
>TRBJ1-4|TRBV10-1
CASSEFDTTNEKLFF
>TRBJ2-6|TRBV19
CASSIDHWEGGWANVLTF
>TRBJ2-4|TRBV29-1
CSARTAKNIQYF
>TRBJ1-5|TRBV4-2
CASSWTGGQPQHF
>TRBJ2-7|TRBV29-1
CSARDETYEQYF
>TRBJ2-7|TRBV6-6
CASSSVGQGYEQYF
>TRBJ2-7|TRBV5-5
CASRVFRDGYEQYF
>TRBJ2-5|TRBV3-1
CASSQGRTLAGGETQYF
>TRBJ2-7|TRBV6-5
CASSYYLEGEQYF
>TRBJ2-5|TRBV4-1
CASSQGGVETQYF
>TRBJ2-7|TRBV7-6
CASSLGSDTSYEQYF
>TRBJ2-5|TRBV13
CASSLEFGRGQETQYF
>TRBJ2-2|TRBV29-1
CSVEGILNTGELFF
>TRBJ2-6|TRBV7-9
CASSYPGANVLTF
>TRBJ2-6|TRBV7-9
CAGRLPGADGANVLTF
>TRBJ1-4|TRBV7-3
CASSPLDSNEKLFF
>TRBJ2-1|TRBV6-4
CASARGAADEQFF
>TRBJ1-4|TRBV9
CASSVERSTNEKLFF
>TRBJ1-2|TRBV4-3
CASSQVISRSYGYTF
>TRBJ2-5|TRBV6-2/TRBV6-3
CAVRDYRETQYF
>TRBJ1-2|TRBV12-3/TRBV12-4
CASSSTGEALNYGYTF
>TRBJ1-2|TRBV9
CASSVEAVQDPNYGYTF
>TRBJ2-7|TRBV5-1
CASSSNSGTGAFDEQYF
>TRBJ1-1|TRBV2
CASRLGPTEAFF
>TRBJ2-7|TRBV7-9
CASSLTVAYEQYF
>TRBJ2-2|TRBV28
CASSPGQGDVGELFF
>TRBJ1-2|TRBV4-2
CASSQESELTNYGYTF
>TRBJ2-7|TRBV28
CASRTPGLSYEQYF
>TRBJ1-1|TRBV7-3
CASSLGGVNAEAFF
>TRBJ2-3|TRBV9
CASAKWGESSTDTQYF
>TRBJ2-3|TRBV9
CASSSRITDTQYF
>TRBJ2-1|TRBV6-2/TRBV6-3
CASSYYLYNEQFF
>TRBJ2-7|TRBV7-6
CASSPGTGPTYEQYF
>TRBJ2-7|TRBV29-1
CSVEGLRLAGGGSYEQYF
>TRBJ2-7|TRBV20-1
CSARDPAGGDSYEQYF
>TRBJ2-2|TRBV29-1
CSVPWGTGELFF
>TRBJ2-5|TRBV7-7
CASSGGRGRQETQYF